This entry lists 22 T cell receptor beta chains sequenced from one sample in a study of PD-1 blockade in classical Hodgkin lymphoma. Assay used: immunoSEQ multiplex PCR; TCRdb lists only in-frame clones, some missing. The sample comprises 35,000 to 50,000 clones, 76% of which are singletons, and about 10% rests with the top ten. After autologous stem cell transplantation all patients relapsed, and prior brentuximab vedotin exposure differed between cohorts. This specimen consisted of peripheral blood mononuclear cells (PBMCs), obtained at baseline. All receptors come from a human donor with classical Hodgkin lymphoma.

V gene TRBV4-1 combines with J gene TRBJ1-2; a weak D match, TRBD1 (5 bases). CDR3 size: 14 residues. Trimming pared 4 bases from V and 3 bases from J, leaving 12 bases between. CDR1 is MGHRA, CDR2 YSYEKL, per germline. The CDR3 DNA reads as TGCGCCAGCAGCCTCCGGTGGGGCGACTATGGCTACACCTTC. Encoded protein: CASSLRWGDYGYTF.

The CDR3 region is CASSSTLAGPPDTQYF. The CDR3 DNA reads as TGTGCCAGCAGCTCCACACTAGCGGGTCCCCCAGATACGCAGTATTTT. The chain couples TRBV5-4 to TRBJ2-3, with 9 bases fitting TRBD2. The trim removed 3 bases at V and 4 bases at J, leaving 9 bases unmatched. The CDR3 totals 16 residues. Germline CDR1 and CDR2: SGHNT and YYREEE (reference sequence).

The chain joins TRBV2 to TRBJ2-2; D not resolved. Trimming removed 5 bases from V and 4 bases from J, with 8 bases in between. The CDR3 contains 13 residues. Germline lookup yields CDR1 SNHLY and CDR2 FYNNEI. The CDR3 loop reads CASSYSPTGELFF. The CDR3 DNA sequence: TGTGCCAGCAGTTACAGCCCCACCGGGGAGCTGTTTTTT.

This clone was observed a handful of times. The V gene is TRBV28, the J gene TRBJ1-1; 8 bases line up with TRBD1. CDR1 is MDHEN and CDR2 is SYDVKM in the germline V gene. This CDR3 is 13 amino acids long. With V trimmed by 5 bases and J by 11 bases, 10 bases remained unmatched. The CDR3 sequence is CASSPGTGQGAFF. CDR3 sequence (DNA): TGTGCCAGCAGTCCCGGGACAGGACAAGGGGCTTTCTTT.

This chain joins TRBV27 and TRBJ2-1; 8 nucleotides line up with TRBD2. CDR1 is MNHEY, CDR2 SMNVEV, per germline (reference sequence). After removal of 6 bases from V and 6 bases from J, the junction contained 10 bases not matched to a gene. This CDR3 comprises 15 residues. The CDR3 protein is CASSPTSERFNEQFF. In DNA, the CDR3 is TGTGCCAGCAGCCCGACTAGCGAGAGGTTCAATGAGCAGTTCTTC.

This chain connects TRBV5-6 to TRBJ1-2; D gene unclear. Germline V gene data show CDR1 as SGHDT and CDR2 as YYEEEE. V lost 4 bases and J 8 bases, leaving 12 bases between the germline ends. The CDR3 has 12 residues. CDR3 nucleotides: TGTGCCAGCAGCCCTGACCTGGGCGGCTACACCTTC. Protein product: CASSPDLGGYTF.

The chain links TRBV16 to TRBJ2-7; no reliable D call. The germline V and J ends were trimmed by 1 base and 0 bases, with 13 bases remaining between them. CDR1 and CDR2 (germline): KGHSY, FQNENV. The CDR3 covers 16 residues. In DNA, the CDR3 is TGTGCCAGCAGCCAATTCGACGGATCCGGCTCCTACGAGCAGTACTTC. It specifies CASSQFDGSGSYEQYF.

V is TRBV6-5 and J is TRBJ1-1, with TRBD1 as a possible D gene (5 bases). Germline assignment: CDR1 MNHEY and CDR2 SVGAGI. CDR3 size: 13 residues. The V gene lost 6 bases and the J gene lost 6 bases, with 14 bases spanning the gap. Written as DNA, the CDR3 is TGTGCCAGCAGGGGAGGGGTTAAGGCTGAAGCTTTCTTT. Its translation: CASRGGVKAEAFF.

V and J are TRBV11-3 and TRBJ2-2, with D maybe TRBD1 (6 bases). CDR3 length equals 13 residues. V lost 5 bases and J lost 4, with 8 bases in between. The germline V gene has CDR1 SGHNT and CDR2 YENEEA. The CDR3 DNA sequence: TGTGCCAGCAGCAAACAGGGCACCGGGGAGCTGTTTTTT. It is translated as CASSKQGTGELFF. Full variable domain (missing parts from reference TRBV11-3 and TRBJ2-2): EAGVVQSPRYKIIEKKQPVAFWCNPISGHNTLYWYLQNLGQGPELLIRYENEEAVDDSQLPKDRFSAERLKGVDSTLKIQPAELGDSAVYLCASSKQGTGELFFGEGSRLTVL.

V usage is TRBV7-2 and J usage is TRBJ2-3; no clear D gene. Germline lookup yields CDR1 SGHTA and CDR2 FQGNSA. CDR3 length: 12 amino acids. Trimming took off 1 base at V and 6 bases at J, with 5 bases between the two ends. CDR3 DNA sequence: TGTGCCAGCAGCTTAGTATACGATACGCAGTATTTT. This encodes CASSLVYDTQYF.

This chain links TRBV13 with TRBJ2-7, with a weak D call TRBD1 (5 bases). CDR3 length: 12 amino acids. CDR1 PRHDT and CDR2 FYEKMQ come from the germline V gene (reference sequence). The V end lost 5 bases, the J end lost 2 bases, and 7 bases lay between the germline ends. Written as DNA, the CDR3 is TGTGCCAGCAGCACCAGGGCCTACGAGCAGTACTTC. This encodes CASSTRAYEQYF.

This clone has only a few counts. CDR3 sequence reads: CASSLGLRPQGADTQYF. In DNA, the CDR3 is TGTGCCAGCAGTTTAGGGTTAAGGCCTCAGGGAGCAGATACGCAGTATTTT. The chain employs TRBV28 and TRBJ2-3; either TRBD1 or TRBD2 may supply D (5 bases each). The CDR3 has 17 residues. Germline CDR1 is MDHEN and CDR2 is SYDVKM. V was clipped by 2 bases and J by 4 bases, with 19 bases between them.

The gene calls are TRBV5-1 and TRBJ2-5; 8 bases map to TRBD2. The germline V gene encodes CDR1 SGHRS and CDR2 YFSETQ. This CDR3 is built from 15 residues. With V trimmed by 4 bases and J by 2 bases, 7 bases remained unmatched. The CDR3 here is CASSVSGTSQETQYF. DNA of the CDR3: TGCGCCAGCAGCGTATCCGGGACTAGTCAAGAGACCCAGTACTTC.

This chain connects TRBV5-1 to TRBJ2-7; the D is unclear. Trimming took off 4 bases at V and 3 bases at J, with 14 bases between the two ends. Germline V lookup: CDR1 SGHRS, CDR2 YFSETQ. The length of the CDR3 is 14 residues. In DNA form, the CDR3 reads TGCGCCAGCAGCCCCCTGGATTCGGGCTACGAGCAGTACTTC. This codes for CASSPLDSGYEQYF.

The chain is built from TRBV27 and TRBJ2-7; no definite D call. The CDR3 is 12 residues long. Trimming removed 8 bases from V and 1 base from J, with 9 bases in between. The germline V gene has CDR1 MNHEY and CDR2 SMNVEV (reference sequence). The CDR3 sequence is CASFSASYEQYF. CDR3 DNA sequence: TGTGCCAGCTTCTCGGCGTCCTACGAGCAGTACTTC.

V is TRBV29-1 and J is TRBJ2-5, with TRBD1 as a possible D gene (5 bases). This CDR3 is 12 amino acids long. Germline V gene data show CDR1 as SQVTM and CDR2 as ANQGSEA. V was cut by 4 bases and J by 5 bases, with 11 bases left in between. CDR3 residues: CSVVSGSETQYF. The CDR3 bases are TGCAGCGTTGTGTCAGGGTCCGAGACCCAGTACTTC.

This clone was seen a few times. This sequence joins TRBV10-1 and TRBJ2-2; the D is unclear. Trimming shortened V by 9 bases and J by 6 bases, and 17 bases separated the two germline ends. The CDR3 totals 14 residues. Per the germline V gene, CDR1 is WNHNN and CDR2 is SYGVQD (reference sequence). CDR3 sequence (DNA): TGCGCCAGTTCCCCTTCCATTTCACCCGGGGAGCTGTTTTTT. Amino acids: CASSPSISPGELFF.

The chain uses TRBV5-4 and TRBJ2-5; 7 bases match TRBD2. Germline values: CDR1 SGHNT, CDR2 YYREEE (reference sequence). The CDR3 spans 15 residues. The J segment lost 3 bases and the V segment lost 0 bases, leaving 5 bases of the junction unmatched. The CDR3 region has the DNA TGTGCCAGCAGCTTGGGAGGGCTAGCGGAAGAGACCCAGTACTTC. Its translation is CASSLGGLAEETQYF.

The rearrangement uses TRBV6-1 and TRBJ2-1; TRBD1 matches 7 bases. Trimming at V came to 1 base and at J to 2 bases, leaving 8 bases not matched to a gene. The CDR3 length is 17 residues. Germline-derived CDR1 and CDR2 are MNHNS and SASEGT. The CDR3 DNA is TGTGCCAGCAGTGAAGAGAGGGGGCCAAAGCCCTACAATGAGCAGTTCTTC. This sequence encodes CASSEERGPKPYNEQFF.

The rearrangement uses TRBV7-3 and TRBJ2-1, with 9 bases matching TRBD2. The CDR3 has 15 amino acids. V was pared by 2 bases and J by 4 bases, with 3 bases of the junction left unmatched. From germline, CDR1 is SGHTA and CDR2 FQGTGA. Here the CDR3 reads CASSLLAGTYNEQFF. Written as DNA, the CDR3 is TGTGCCAGCAGCTTACTAGCGGGAACATACAATGAGCAGTTCTTC.

The chain has TRBV11-2 and TRBJ2-7; D is perhaps TRBD1 (5 bases). V was shortened by 1 base and J by 7 bases, with 11 bases between the two germline ends. CDR1 and CDR2 (germline): SGHAT, FQNNGV. The CDR3 is 13 residues long. CDR3 DNA: TGTGCCAGCAGCTTAGCTGGGGCGCAGGAGCAGTACTTC. The encoded protein is CASSLAGAQEQYF.

Comment on this clone: A read error may account for a junction end that differs from germline. Other DNA variants within this sample encode the same CDR3. The J gene is TRBJ2-7, the V gene TRBV25-1, with TRBD2 matching over 10 bases. The germline V gene has CDR1 MGHDK and CDR2 SYGVNS. The CDR3 loop spans 15 amino acids. CDR3 bases: TGTGCTAGCAGTGATCGCCTAGCGGGAGTTCGGGAGCAGTACTTC. Its protein product is CASSDRLAGVREQYF.